This is a list of T cell receptor beta chains from one sample in a study of T cells in Graves' hyperthyroidism and ophthalmopathy. Each CDR3 protein gets one entry after TCRdb re-called the multiplex PCR reads with MiXCR. The sample carries 200,000 to 300,000 distinct CDR3 sequences, roughly 15% recorded once. Sequencing was done on a sample of blood. These receptors were collected from a woman younger than 30 with Graves' ophthalmopathy. Both conserved end residues are part of each CDR3. Each record gives: J gene, V gene, D gene, clone size, CDR3 protein, CDR3 DNA. A D gene is named only where the DNA matches it firmly. For some rows the clone size is stated as once, few or many, or as a class when expanded; others skip it.

TRBJ1-1	TRBV28	-	many	CASSLSTGGREAFF	TGTGCCAGCAGTTTATCGACGGGGGGGAGGGAAGCTTTCTTT
TRBJ2-5	TRBV6-1	-	few	CASSNGLVETQYF	TGTGCCAGCAGCAACGGGCTTGTAGAGACCCAGTACTTC
TRBJ2-7	TRBV20-1	TRBD1	few	CSALTGGYEQYF	TGCAGTGCCTTGACAGGGGGCTACGAGCAGTACTTC
TRBJ1-3	TRBV4-1	TRBD1	many	CASSQVGGQGGNTIYF	TGCGCCAGCAGCCAAGTAGGTGGACAGGGCGGAAACACCATATATTTT
TRBJ2-3	TRBV6-1	-	many	CASRTPGTTDTQYF	TGTGCCAGCAGGACTCCCGGAACGACAGATACGCAGTATTTT
TRBJ2-7	TRBV4-1	-	many	CASSRGQLVYEQYF	TGCGCCAGCAGCCGTGGACAGTTGGTCTACGAGCAGTACTTC
TRBJ1-2	TRBV20-1	TRBD1	many	CSARSIPGTGGGGYTF	TGCAGTGCTAGATCGATCCCCGGGACAGGGGGCGGCGGCTACACCTTC
TRBJ2-1	TRBV11-3	TRBD2	many	CASSLGTSGTYNEQFF	TGTGCCAGCAGCTTAGGAACTAGCGGGACCTACAATGAGCAGTTCTTC
TRBJ1-1	TRBV11-3	TRBD1	many	CASSLIGQDTEAFF	TGTGCCAGCAGCTTAATCGGACAGGACACTGAAGCTTTCTTT
TRBJ2-1	TRBV28	TRBD2	-	CASNPTVRTSGGAIDEQFF	TGTGCCAGCAACCCAACGGTGAGGACTAGCGGGGGGGCAATCGATGAGCAGTTCTTC
TRBJ2-7	TRBV19	-	-	CASSIIGSYEQYF	TGTGCCAGTAGTATAATCGGGAGCTACGAGCAGTACTTC
TRBJ2-1	TRBV3-1	-	many	CASSQGYGTSGNEQFF	TGTGCCAGCAGCCAAGGGTACGGGACGTCTGGGAATGAGCAGTTCTTC
TRBJ2-7	TRBV28	TRBD1	-	CASSPPGQLSYEQYF	TGTGCCAGCAGTCCCCCGGGACAGCTTTCCTACGAGCAGTACTTC
TRBJ2-1	TRBV4-1	TRBD2	many	CASSQGTSGGPLRYNEQFF	TGCGCCAGCAGCCAGGGGACTAGCGGGGGGCCTCTAAGATACAATGAGCAGTTCTTC
TRBJ1-1	TRBV2	TRBD1	many	CASRPKGQGRYTEAFF	TGTGCCAGCAGGCCCAAGGGACAGGGGAGATATACTGAAGCTTTCTTT
TRBJ2-3	TRBV20-1	TRBD2	many	CSAPPWTSSPTDTQYF	TGCAGTGCCCCCCCGTGGACTAGCTCTCCCACAGATACGCAGTATTTT
TRBJ1-6	TRBV6-2/TRBV6-3	-	-	CASARARQRLNF	TGTGCCAGCGCCCGGGCAAGGCAGCGGCTAAACTTT
TRBJ2-2	TRBV11-3	-	many	CASSLLGIGGTGELFF	TGTGCCAGCAGCTTATTGGGAATCGGCGGCACCGGGGAGCTGTTTTTT
TRBJ2-3	TRBV19	TRBD2	many	CASKERGLSTDTQYF	TGTGCCAGTAAGGAGCGGGGACTCAGCACAGATACGCAGTATTTT
TRBJ1-5	TRBV28	-	-	CASSLWGAQPQHF	TGTGCCAGCAGTTTATGGGGGGCTCAGCCCCAGCATTTT
TRBJ1-5	TRBV2	-	-	CASSEFRAHQPQHF	TGTGCCAGCAGTGAATTCAGGGCACATCAGCCCCAGCATTTT
TRBJ2-1	TRBV12-3/TRBV12-4	TRBD2	many	CASDTGGYNEQFF	TGTGCCAGTGACACGGGGGGGTACAATGAGCAGTTCTTC
TRBJ1-4	TRBV3-1	-	-	CASSQGAGASGEKLFF	TGTGCCAGCAGCCAAGGGGCCGGGGCCTCGGGGGAAAAACTGTTTTTT
TRBJ1-1	TRBV6-5	TRBD1	-	CASSTLGTGSTEAFF	TGTGCCAGCAGTACTCTCGGGACAGGCTCGACTGAAGCTTTCTTT
TRBJ2-7	TRBV7-2	TRBD2	many	CASSQYSHQPGLDPYEQYF	TGTGCCAGCAGCCAGTATTCCCACCAACCGGGACTAGACCCCTACGAGCAGTACTTC
TRBJ2-4	TRBV27	TRBD2	few	CASTPPRLAGGPLVSTRAKNIQYF	TGTGCCAGCACCCCTCCCCGACTAGCGGGAGGGCCTTTAGTGTCCACTAGAGCCAAAAACATTCAGTACTTC
TRBJ1-2	TRBV7-2	-	many	CASSLGPNYGYTF	TGTGCCAGCAGCTTAGGACCTAACTATGGCTACACCTTC
TRBJ2-5	TRBV20-1	-	many	CSARAPQEVKTQYF	TGCAGTGCTAGAGCCCCTCAGGAAGTAAAGACCCAGTACTTC
TRBJ1-1	TRBV7-9	TRBD1	many	CASSPPTWEDRVVNTEAFF	TGTGCCAGCAGCCCCCCGACCTGGGAAGACAGGGTTGTGAACACTGAAGCTTTCTTT
TRBJ2-7	TRBV27	TRBD2	many	CASRKLAGSYEQYF	TGTGCCAGCCGTAAATTAGCGGGCTCCTACGAGCAGTACTTC
TRBJ2-1	TRBV18	-	many	CASSPPGFNEQFF	TGTGCCAGCTCACCACCGGGTTTCAATGAGCAGTTCTTC
TRBJ2-5	TRBV20-1	TRBD2	-	CSAGVGGETQYF	TGCAGTGCTGGGGTGGGGGGGGAGACCCAGTACTTC
TRBJ2-5	TRBV20-1	-	many	CSVGPQETQYF	TGCAGCGTAGGACCGCAAGAGACCCAGTACTTC
TRBJ1-5	TRBV7-2	TRBD1	many	CASSRTGGNNQPQHF	TGTGCCAGCAGCCGGACAGGGGGTAACAATCAGCCCCAGCATTTT
TRBJ1-1	TRBV29-1	TRBD1	many	CSARTGAITEAFF	TGCAGCGCGAGGACAGGGGCGATCACTGAAGCTTTCTTT
TRBJ1-6	TRBV20-1	-	many	CSARGAERGNSPLHF	TGCAGTGCTAGAGGGGCAGAAAGGGGGAATTCACCCCTCCACTTT
TRBJ1-6	TRBV7-2	-	many	CASSRSWSDSPLHF	TGTGCCAGCAGCCGCTCCTGGAGTGATTCACCCCTCCACTTT
TRBJ1-2	TRBV9	-	many	CASSVDLGDDYGYTF	TGTGCCAGCAGCGTAGATCTGGGGGACGACTATGGCTACACCTTC
TRBJ1-6	TRBV13	-	many	CASSLGGGGSYNSPLHF	TGTGCCAGCAGCTTAGGCGGTGGGGGATCCTATAATTCACCCCTCCACTTT
TRBJ2-1	TRBV20-1	-	many	CSGPSAFRDGGEDEQFF	TGCAGTGGGCCGTCGGCCTTTAGAGACGGCGGGGAGGATGAGCAGTTCTTC
TRBJ2-1	TRBV10-1	-	many	CASSEGGSYNEQFF	TGCGCCAGCAGTGAAGGCGGGTCCTACAATGAGCAGTTCTTC
TRBJ2-7	TRBV9	TRBD1	many	CASSVDGQGAGREQYF	TGTGCCAGCAGCGTAGACGGACAGGGGGCGGGCAGGGAGCAGTACTTC
TRBJ2-2	TRBV6-1	-	many	CASSPGTTYGELFF	TGTGCCAGCAGTCCCGGGACCACCTACGGGGAGCTGTTTTTT
TRBJ2-7	TRBV14	-	few	CASSPTEDGSVEQYF	TGTGCCAGCAGCCCGACCGAGGACGGGTCCGTCGAGCAGTACTTC
TRBJ1-2	TRBV27	-	many	CASSLEPHGYGYTF	TGTGCCAGCAGTTTAGAACCCCATGGTTATGGCTACACCTTC